This T cell receptor (beta chain) was profiled in a study of T cell repertoires in cytomegalovirus infection. At the level of the study: Recently identified HLA-C-restricted CMV epitopes were among the peptides used. CMV infection and matching HLA type were both indicated by public TCR beta signatures.

The germline V gene has CDR1 SGHVS and CDR2 FNYEAQ. The trim removed 5 bases at V and 0 bases at J, leaving 11 bases unmatched. This CDR3 is built from 18 residues. This clonotype has only a few counts. Antigen specificity is unknown. Whole-study results and caveats: The cumulative frequency of public TCR beta families identified carriers of CMV plus the relevant HLA.

TCRdb used MiXCR to reprocess the reads, holding one entry per CDR3 protein. This sample has 700,000 to 900,000 distinct CDR3 sequences, with around 29% found just once. V usage is TRBV7-6 and J usage is TRBJ2-1; 9 bases fit TRBD2. The TCR was taken from a human donor in good health (CMV status not recorded). Some clones in this sample may be carry-over from other donors' samples. The sample consisted of cultured CD8+ T cells from PBMCs, taken from culture after CMV antigen stimulation. The CDR3 coding sequence is TGTGCCAGCAGCCCCGGGGTAGTTAGCGGGGGCTCCTACAATGAGCAGTTCTTC. It yields the protein CASSPGVVSGGSYNEQFF.